Sequencing of this T cell receptor beta chain was carried out in a study of control samples from healthy donors and cancer patients. The assay was immunoSEQ multiplex PCR, and TCRdb's table has in-frame clones only and misses some. The sample has roughly 80,000 clones; under 90% are singletons. Germline V gene lookup returns CDR1 WNHNN and CDR2 SYGVQD (reference sequence). The CDR3 is 15 amino acids. V lost 8 bases and J 4 bases, leaving 20 bases between the germline ends. Sequenced: blood. The source is a man aged 45 to 65 in good health. The chain couples TRBV10-1 to TRBJ1-1, with a possible D match to TRBD1 (6 bases). CDR3 in amino acids: CASRPFRDTSTEAFF. The CDR3 nucleotides are TGCGCCAGCCGCCCCTTTCGGGACACGAGCACTGAAGCTTTCTTT.